The 21 T cell receptor beta chains given below trace back to one sample, sequenced in a study of blood T cell repertoires in COVID-19. Data came from immunoSEQ multiplex PCR; TCRdb stores just in-frame clones and leaves some out. The sample lists tens of thousands of clones, approximately 82% occurring once. Sequenced sample: peripheral blood. Receptors were obtained from a human donor in a cohort sampled during active COVID-19.

In this sample, this clone turned up many times. The chain couples TRBV3-1 (or the pseudogene TRBV3-2) to TRBJ1-2, with 9 bases aligning to TRBD1. Germline assignment: CDR1 LGHDT and CDR2 YNNKEL (reference sequence). V dropped 4 bases and J dropped 4; count of bases not matched to a gene: 10. The CDR3 has 16 amino acids. The CDR3 here is CASSLTTGGKIYGYTF. In nucleotides, the CDR3 is TGTGCCAGCAGCCTAACGACAGGGGGTAAGATCTATGGCTACACCTTC.

V is TRBV5-8 and J is TRBJ2-7, with D possibly being TRBD2 (6 bases). The CDR3 consists of 15 residues. Trimming took 2 bases from V and 2 from J, leaving 14 bases between them. Germline V gene data show CDR1 as SGHTS and CDR2 as YDEGEE. The DNA of the CDR3 is TGTGCCAGCAGCTTCGGACGGGGGACGCCCTACGAGCAGTACTTC. Residues: CASSFGRGTPYEQYF.

The genes are TRBV24-1 and TRBJ2-2; TRBD2 matches at 8 bases. Germline lookup yields CDR1 KGHDR and CDR2 SFDVKD. CDR3 size: 18 residues. Trimming removed 3 bases from V and 5 bases from J; junction bases left unmatched: 13. CDR3: CATSDPTRGLDPTGELFF. CDR3 in DNA: TGTGCCACCAGTGATCCAACCCGGGGACTAGACCCTACCGGGGAGCTGTTTTTT.

V gene TRBV6-2 or TRBV6-3 combines with J gene TRBJ2-7; D perhaps matches TRBD1 (5 bases). V gave up 0 bases and J gave up 12 bases, with 18 bases separating them. The CDR3 is made up of 14 amino acids. CDR1 MNHEY and CDR2 SVGEGT come from the germline V gene. CDR3 nucleotide sequence: TGTGCCAGCAGTTACTCGGATGGACGGGTGCAGGGGTACTTC. This gives the protein CASSYSDGRVQGYF.

The genes are TRBV6-5 and TRBJ2-2, with 8 nucleotides matching TRBD1. This CDR3 comprises 15 residues. J gave up 5 bases and V 9 bases, and 11 bases lay outside the gene matches. The V gene's germline CDR1 is MNHEY and CDR2 SVGAGI. CDR3 amino acids: CASLLDRVRTGELFF. The CDR3 nucleotides are TGTGCCAGTTTACTGGACAGGGTGAGGACCGGGGAGCTGTTTTTT.

This clone came up many times. CDR3 bases: TGTGCCAGCAGTGAACAGGGATCCCAAGAGACCCAGTACTTC. Its translation is CASSEQGSQETQYF. The rearrangement uses TRBV2 and TRBJ2-5, with D maybe TRBD1 (5 bases). CDR3 size: 14 residues. Per the germline V gene, CDR1 is SNHLY and CDR2 is FYNNEI. V lost 2 bases and J 1 base, leaving 8 bases between the germline ends.

The chain employs TRBV5-1 and TRBJ2-7, with TRBD1 identical over 10 bases. V dropped 2 bases and J dropped 4; count of bases not matched to a gene: 9. Germline V CDR1 and CDR2: SGHRS, YFSETQ. CDR3 length: 16 amino acids. The CDR3 DNA is TGCGCCAGCAGCTTTTCCTCGGACAGGGGGGGATACGAGCAGTACTTC. Protein sequence: CASSFSSDRGGYEQYF.

V and J are TRBV28 and TRBJ2-3, with 12 positions matching TRBD2. The CDR3 runs 14 residues. J gave up 5 bases and V 7 bases, and 4 bases lay outside the gene matches. Germline V gene data show CDR1 as MDHEN and CDR2 as SYDVKM. The CDR3 reads CASTSGGVEDTQYF. The DNA for the CDR3 is TGTGCCAGCACTAGCGGGGGGGTCGAAGATACGCAGTATTTT.

The chain links TRBV28 to TRBJ1-2, with a possible D match to TRBD1 (5 bases). Germline V CDR1 and CDR2: MDHEN, SYDVKM. The germline V and J ends were trimmed by 8 bases and 4 bases, with 14 bases remaining between them. The CDR3 is 13 residues long. The CDR3 is CASCQTGGYGYTF. CDR3 nucleotide sequence: TGTGCCAGCTGTCAGACGGGGGGCTATGGCTACACCTTC.

Turning to this clone: Other DNA sequences in the same sample also yield this CDR3. The V call is TRBV6-5, the J call TRBJ1-2; D is perhaps TRBD1 (6 bases). The CDR3 sequence is 13 residues long. The germline V gene has CDR1 MNHEY and CDR2 SVGAGI. V lost 6 bases to trimming and J lost 5 bases, with 13 bases between them. The CDR3 loop reads CASRQGGDYGYTF. The DNA for the CDR3 is TGTGCCAGCAGACAGGGAGGGGATTATGGCTACACCTTC.

The genes are TRBV3-1 (or the pseudogene TRBV3-2) and TRBJ2-3; possible D gene TRBD2, 6 bases. Trimming took 1 base from V and 0 from J, leaving 17 bases between them. The CDR3 is 18 residues long. Germline V gene data show CDR1 as LGHDT and CDR2 as YNNKEL (reference sequence). The CDR3 nucleotides read TGTGCCAGCAGCCAAGCCCCGTTTAGCGGAGGGAGCACAGATACGCAGTATTTT. Translated: CASSQAPFSGGSTDTQYF.

The CDR3 region is CAISEGGSSYNEQFF. The CDR3 DNA follows: TGTGCCATCAGTGAGGGTGGGAGCTCCTACAATGAGCAGTTCTTC. The chain joins TRBV10-3 to TRBJ2-1; a possible D gene is TRBD2 (5 bases). The CDR3 extends over 15 amino acids. V lost 2 bases and J 0 bases, leaving 8 bases between the germline ends. CDR1 is ENHRY, CDR2 SYGVKD, per germline.

The genes are TRBV4-3 and TRBJ1-1; possible D gene TRBD1, 5 bases. The V and J ends lost 5 bases and 0 bases respectively, with 7 bases between them. Germline values: CDR1 LGHNA, CDR2 YSLEER. The CDR3 is 13 amino acids. The CDR3 reads CASSKGMNTEAFF. As DNA, the CDR3 is TGCGCCAGCAGCAAGGGGATGAACACTGAAGCTTTCTTT.

The chain couples TRBV7-2 to TRBJ2-3; 10 nucleotides match TRBD2. There are 16 residues in the CDR3. Germline-derived CDR1 and CDR2 are SGHTA and FQGNSA. The V segment lost 8 bases and the J segment 0 bases; nucleotides outside the gene matches: 8. In DNA, the CDR3 is TGTGCCAGCGGACGGACTAGCGGACTTAGCACAGATACGCAGTATTTT. It specifies CASGRTSGLSTDTQYF. The full variable domain, in which reference TRBV7-2 and TRBJ2-3 provide the parts outside the CDR3, is GAGVSQSPSNKVTEKGKDVELRCDPISGHTALYWYRQSLGQGLEFLIYFQGNSAPDKSGLPSDRFSAERTGGSVSTLTIQRTQQEDSAVYLCASGRTSGLSTDTQYFGPGTRLTVL.

The J gene is TRBJ1-1, the V gene TRBV2; possible D gene TRBD1, 6 bases. The CDR3 spans 15 residues. V was cut by 5 bases and J by 2 bases, with 15 bases left in between. Germline values: CDR1 SNHLY, CDR2 FYNNEI. CDR3 sequence (DNA): TGTGCCAGCAGTCTCTTACAGGGTGGTAACACTGAAGCTTTCTTT. Encoded protein: CASSLLQGGNTEAFF.

The chain combines TRBV5-1 with TRBJ2-1, with D perhaps matching TRBD2 (6 bases). The germline V gene encodes CDR1 SGHRS and CDR2 YFSETQ. Trimming stripped 0 bases from V and 5 bases from J, with 15 bases between. The CDR3 runs to 16 residues. The CDR3 sequence is CASSLGNSGADNEQFF. The CDR3 nucleotides read TGCGCCAGCAGCTTGGGGAATTCGGGAGCAGACAATGAGCAGTTCTTC.

The chain carries TRBV7-8 and TRBJ2-4; maybe TRBD2 (6 bases). Germline assignment: CDR1 SGHVS and CDR2 FQNEAQ. The CDR3 loop spans 15 amino acids. V was pared by 5 bases and J by 0 bases, with 11 bases between. The CDR3 loop reads CASSPPGLAKNIQYF. The CDR3 coding sequence is TGTGCCAGCAGCCCGCCGGGACTAGCCAAAAACATTCAGTACTTC. The full variable domain, in which reference TRBV7-8 and TRBJ2-4 provide the parts outside the CDR3, is GAGVSQSPRYKVAKRGQDVALRCDPISGHVSLFWYQQALGQGPEFLTYFQNEAQLDKSGLPSDRFFAERPEGSVSTLKIQRTQQEDSAVYLCASSPPGLAKNIQYFGAGTRLSVL.

V is TRBV7-8 and J is TRBJ2-2; 9 bases are a match to TRBD2. The CDR3 has 16 amino acids. Unmatched junction bases numbered 7, after V lost 3 bases and J lost 5 bases. The germline gives CDR1 SGHVS, CDR2 FQNEAQ. The CDR3 DNA reads TGTGCCAGCAGCTTCGCCGGGACTAGCCTGACCGGGGAGCTGTTTTTT. This translates into CASSFAGTSLTGELFF.

The rearrangement links TRBV19 to TRBJ2-5; 11 nucleotides align to TRBD1. The V gene's germline CDR1 is LNHDA and CDR2 SQIVND (reference sequence). This CDR3 contains 14 residues. J gave up 4 bases and V 3 bases, and 1 base lay outside the gene matches. The CDR3 coding sequence is TGTGCCAGTAGTATGGACAGGGGGCGAGAGACCCAGTACTTC. Protein: CASSMDRGRETQYF.

This chain links TRBV10-3 with TRBJ1-2; a weak D match, TRBD1 (5 bases). The CDR3 spans 13 residues. Germline values: CDR1 ENHRY, CDR2 SYGVKD. V dropped 10 bases and J dropped 5 bases, with 17 bases sitting between them. The CDR3 nucleotides read TGTGCCACTTCGGGGGGGGTAGGATATGGCTACACCTTC. Translating it yields CATSGGVGYGYTF.

This clone was observed a single time. This rearrangement joins TRBV5-4 to TRBJ2-7; D might be TRBD2 (5 bases). Germline V lookup: CDR1 SGHNT, CDR2 YYREEE (reference sequence). This CDR3 region has 16 residues. V was pared by 3 bases and J by 0 bases, with 16 bases between. CDR3 DNA sequence: TGTGCCAGCAGCTATGGGCCCGGACTTAACTCCTACGAGCAGTACTTC. It translates to CASSYGPGLNSYEQYF.